What follows are 19 T cell receptor beta chains derived from one specimen sequenced in a study of radiotherapy plus CTLA-4 blockade in lung cancer. Assay: immunoSEQ multiplex PCR; the TCRdb copy retains only in-frame clones and omits some. The top ten hold about 9% of the sample, which has 49,000 or so clones, around 77% seen once. The sample here was peripheral blood, taken from a patient treated with radiotherapy plus ipilimumab. The origin of the receptors is a human donor with non-small cell lung cancer who had stable disease on radiotherapy plus ipilimumab.

The chain has TRBV7-8 and TRBJ1-1; 11 bases line up with TRBD1. This CDR3 region has 15 residues. Looked up from germline, CDR1 is SGHVS and CDR2 is FQNEAQ. With 5 bases clipped from V and 4 bases from J, the junction kept 6 bases outside the gene matches. CDR3 protein: CASSTDRGPRTEAFF. In nucleotides, the CDR3 is TGTGCCAGCAGCACGGACAGGGGGCCGCGCACTGAAGCTTTCTTT.

This rearrangement joins TRBV2 to TRBJ1-1; D is uncertain. Germline-derived CDR1 and CDR2 are SNHLY and FYNNEI. Deletions cut 5 bases from V and 3 bases from J, with 10 bases between. The CDR3 is 13 residues long. CDR3: CASSRGIDTEAFF. The CDR3 nucleotides are TGTGCCAGCAGTCGCGGGATCGACACTGAAGCTTTCTTT.

The chain has TRBV11-3 and TRBJ2-1; perhaps TRBD1 as D (6 bases). Germline CDR1 SGHNT, CDR2 YENEEA. The CDR3 extends over 15 amino acids. V lost 5 bases and J 6 bases, leaving 17 bases between the germline ends. In DNA form, the CDR3 reads TGTGCCAGCAGCCCGCAGGCAGGGGTGTCCAATGAGCAGTTCTTC. Protein: CASSPQAGVSNEQFF.

This CDR3 reads CASSDRGGTRYNEQFF. As DNA, the CDR3 is TGTGCCAGCAGTGACCGCGGGGGGACCCGGTACAATGAGCAGTTCTTC. The V call is TRBV6-1, the J call TRBJ2-1; 8 nucleotides align to TRBD2. CDR1 and CDR2 from the germline V gene are MNHNS and SASEGT. The CDR3 extends over 16 amino acids. The V and J ends lost 3 bases and 4 bases, in that order; junction bases with no gene match: 8.

This rearrangement joins TRBV18 to TRBJ1-2; D might be TRBD1 (5 bases). Germline CDR1 KGHSH, CDR2 LQKENI. V dropped 4 bases and J dropped 0 bases, with 12 bases sitting between them. The CDR3 has 15 residues. The CDR3 nucleotides are TGTGCCAGCTCACGGGGGACGGATCCTAACTATGGCTACACCTTC. Translation: CASSRGTDPNYGYTF.

This clone has a single count. The CDR3 nucleotides are TGCGCCAGCAGCCAAGAAAACGGGGGGAGCGTCTACGAGCAGTACTTC. Translated: CASSQENGGSVYEQYF. The V gene is TRBV4-3, the J gene TRBJ2-7; 7 positions match TRBD2. CDR3 size: 16 residues. The J segment lost 3 bases and the V segment lost 0 bases, leaving 8 bases of the junction unmatched. CDR1 is LGHNA and CDR2 is YSLEER in the germline V gene.

CDR3 region: CASSLGVDANYGYTF. CDR3 DNA: TGTGCCAGCAGCTTGGGCGTGGATGCTAACTATGGCTACACCTTC. The rearrangement joins TRBV5-8 to TRBJ1-2, with no clear D. In germline, CDR1 is SGHTS, CDR2 YDEGEE. V lost 0 bases to trimming and J lost 0 bases, with 9 bases between them. This CDR3 is built from 15 residues.

CDR3 amino acids: CAWSFRDSGFLETQYF. CDR3 DNA sequence: TGTGCCTGGAGTTTCCGGGACAGTGGATTCCTGGAGACCCAGTACTTC. The chain joins TRBV30 to TRBJ2-5; 7 nucleotides agree with TRBD1. Germline CDR1 and CDR2: GTSNPN and SVGIG (reference sequence). The V gene end was trimmed by 2 bases and the J gene end by 5 bases; junction bases not matched to a gene: 14. The CDR3 is 16 amino acids.

This rearrangement joins TRBV10-2 to TRBJ1-1; D unresolved. Trimming removed 0 bases from V and 11 bases from J, with 16 bases in between. The CDR3 is 14 residues long. Germline CDR1 and CDR2: WSHSY and SAAADI. The CDR3 loop is CASSESTFGGSAFF. In DNA form, the CDR3 reads TGCGCCAGCAGTGAGTCGACTTTCGGAGGGTCGGCTTTCTTT.

The rearrangement uses TRBV5-1 and TRBJ1-1; D is undetermined. This CDR3 comprises 13 residues. Trimming stripped 0 bases from V and 1 base from J, with 4 bases between. Germline V gene data show CDR1 as SGHRS and CDR2 as YFSETQ. The CDR3 region has the DNA TGCGCCAGCAGCTTGGTGGCGAACACTGAAGCTTTCTTT. Its translation is CASSLVANTEAFF.

This clone has only a few counts. The chain couples TRBV11-2 to TRBJ1-1, with D perhaps TRBD1 (6 bases). Germline V gene data show CDR1 as SGHAT and CDR2 as FQNNGV. V was cut by 5 bases and J by 8 bases, with 15 bases left in between. This CDR3 comprises 13 residues. The CDR3 DNA follows: TGTGCCAGCAGCCTCCAAGGGGACAAAGAAGCTTTCTTT. Its translation is CASSLQGDKEAFF.

This chain links TRBV2 with TRBJ2-5; possibly TRBD1 for D (6 bases). This CDR3 has 13 residues. V lost 5 bases to trimming and J lost 5 bases, with 12 bases between them. The germline gives CDR1 SNHLY, CDR2 FYNNEI. The CDR3 DNA reads TGTGCCAGCAGTTGGGGGCCAGGGGAGACCCAGTACTTC. Its translation is CASSWGPGETQYF.

The chain is built from TRBV4-3 and TRBJ1-5, with D unclear. The CDR3 length is 13 residues. The V end lost 0 bases, the J end lost 6 bases, and 6 bases lay between the germline ends. The germline V gene encodes CDR1 LGHNA and CDR2 YSLEER. CDR3 in DNA: TGCGCCAGCAGCCAAGATGTGATTCAGCCCCAGCATTTT. Its protein product is CASSQDVIQPQHF.

V and J are TRBV4-3 and TRBJ2-1; TRBD2 matches at 9 bases. CDR1 is LGHNA, CDR2 YSLEER, per germline. This CDR3 is 21 amino acids long. Trimming took 0 bases from V and 3 from J; bases not matched to a gene: 18. The CDR3 loop is CASSQDRRLADFHTGYNEQFF. The DNA for the CDR3 is TGCGCCAGCAGCCAAGATAGGAGACTAGCGGACTTCCACACAGGCTACAATGAGCAGTTCTTC.

V usage is TRBV7-2 and J usage is TRBJ2-2; D is unclear. The length of the CDR3 is 15 residues. Germline loops: CDR1 SGHTA, CDR2 FQGNSA. Trimming cost V 2 bases and J 0 bases, with 7 bases left between them. The CDR3 bases are TGTGCCAGCAGCTTACGTGTCGCGAACACCGGGGAGCTGTTTTTT. Translation gives CASSLRVANTGELFF. Filled out from reference TRBV7-2 and TRBJ2-2, the complete variable domain reads GAGVSQSPSNKVTEKGKDVELRCDPISGHTALYWYRQSLGQGLEFLIYFQGNSAPDKSGLPSDRFSAERTGGSVSTLTIQRTQQEDSAVYLCASSLRVANTGELFFGEGSRLTVL.

The genes are TRBV5-1 and TRBJ2-7; tentatively, D is TRBD1 or TRBD2 (5 bases each). The CDR3 covers 14 residues. Germline V CDR1 and CDR2: SGHRS, YFSETQ. Trimming left V 4 bases short and J 7 bases short, with 18 bases between. The chain's CDR3 is CASSPGGASGEQYV. In nucleotides, the CDR3 is TGCGCCAGCAGCCCGGGTGGGGCCTCGGGGGAGCAGTACGTC.

This clone occurred a few times. The V and J genes are TRBV4-1 and TRBJ1-3; D gene uncertain. Germline V gives CDR1 MGHRA, CDR2 YSYEKL. The CDR3 contains 16 residues. V shed 0 bases and J shed 4 bases, with 13 bases lying between them. The DNA for the CDR3 is TGCGCCAGCAGCCAAGAGGATTGGGCTCGGGGAAACACCATATATTTT. It is translated as CASSQEDWARGNTIYF.

The chain couples TRBV5-5 to TRBJ1-2; 7 bases fit TRBD1. The junction had 7 bases not matched to a gene; V was cut back by 0 bases and J by 5 bases. The CDR3 is made up of 15 amino acids. CDR1 and CDR2 from the germline V gene are SGHKS and YYEKEE (reference sequence). This CDR3 reads CASSLDPTGKYGYTF. CDR3 nucleotides: TGTGCCAGCAGCTTGGACCCGACAGGGAAGTATGGCTACACCTTC.

V and J are TRBV6-6 and TRBJ2-2, with D maybe TRBD2 (5 bases). The germline CDR1 and CDR2 sequences are MNHNY and SVGAGI (reference sequence). This CDR3 has 14 residues. V was shortened by 8 bases and J by 0 bases, with 10 bases between the two germline ends. The CDR3 nucleotides are TGTGCCAGCCGGCACGGGGCGAACACCGGGGAGCTGTTTTTT. It codes for CASRHGANTGELFF.